This paragraph reports one TCR beta chain. The antigen remains undetermined. CDR3 length: 12 residues. Germline assignment: CDR1 SGHAT and CDR2 FQDESV (reference sequence). Trimming removed 5 bases from V and 7 bases from J; junction bases left unmatched: 4. This sample stems from a study of T cell responses to AZD1222 COVID-19 vaccine. Study-wide points: Rises in breadth and depth of Spike-specific TCRs came after two AZD1222 doses. Recipients of AZD1222 seropositive at baseline numbered only 6 or 7. Across spike, vaccine-associated CD4 TCRs were found, dominant at 160-218 and 743-854. Targeting of unmutated variant regions was reportedly seen in nearly half of spike-specific TCRs.

Sequenced by immunoSEQ multiplex PCR; TCRdb stores in-frame clones only, minus some. The table shows approximately 180,000 clones, with around 88% occurring only once. The source is an adult in good health. V is TRBV11-1 and J is TRBJ1-1; 7 bases map to TRBD1. Sequenced here: peripheral blood, sampled on day 0 of AZD1222 vaccination. CDR3 sequence: CASSKDRSEAFF. The CDR3 DNA is TGTGCCAGCAGCAAGGACAGGAGTGAAGCTTTCTTT.